This is a list of T cell receptor beta chains from one sample in a study of blood T cell repertoires in COVID-19. Assay used: immunoSEQ multiplex PCR; TCRdb lists only in-frame clones, some missing. The sample lists 50,000 to 65,000 clones, 65% to 85% occurring once. Sample: peripheral blood. These receptors were collected from a human donor in a cohort sampled during active COVID-19. Both conserved end residues are trimmed from each CDR3.

V,J,CDR3
TRBV12-3/TRBV12-4,TRBJ2-1,ASRPAGGGQF
TRBV7-9,TRBJ1-2,ASSPQGGGEGYT
TRBV5-1,TRBJ2-3,ASSPTSGTDTQY
TRBV5-6,TRBJ2-1,ASRGLAGGREQF
TRBV5-1,TRBJ1-1,ASSVRGINTEAF
TRBV5-1,TRBJ2-2,ASSLLRSNTGELF
TRBV4-2,TRBJ2-7,ASSQDRDLSYEQY
TRBV9,TRBJ1-4,ASSVDRGHNEKLF
TRBV28,TRBJ2-7,ASSLTGNYEQY
TRBV7-8,TRBJ2-5,ASIRLQGQETQY
TRBV20-1,TRBJ2-1,SASGGSGRGNEQF
TRBV5-1,TRBJ2-3,ASSLGSRFSTDTQY
TRBV4-1,TRBJ2-1,ASSETSGNYNEQF
TRBV5-1,TRBJ1-1,ASSLEPTRNTEAF
TRBV5-4,TRBJ1-2,ASSLTGSNYGYT
TRBV9,TRBJ2-3,ASSVSGRTFRRDTQY
TRBV11-2,TRBJ2-5,ASSLDSAGGSETQY
TRBV3-1/TRBV3-2,TRBJ1-2,ASSYLGGQYGYT
TRBV5-1,TRBJ1-3,ASSLEAGGSGNTIY
TRBV4-2,TRBJ2-1,ASSPGLARDEQF
TRBV5-1,TRBJ1-6,ASSLEQGKNSPLH
TRBV18,TRBJ2-2,ASSPTGTGNTGELF
TRBV3-1/TRBV3-2,TRBJ1-3,ASSQGTGGPGNTIY
TRBV10-3,TRBJ2-5,AIPAEAGEVSPQETQY
TRBV18,TRBJ1-1,ASSLTGGDTEAF
TRBV19,TRBJ2-1,ASSKQYNEQF
TRBV9,TRBJ2-5,ASSELGTAQETQY
TRBV5-1,TRBJ1-2,ASRETEYYGYT
TRBV7-3,TRBJ1-3,ASSLSSHPGNTIY
TRBV4-1,TRBJ1-6,ASSQEADSPLH
TRBV5-1,TRBJ2-5,ASYGDSQETQY
TRBV6-5,TRBJ1-2,ASSYSGQYGYT
TRBV2,TRBJ2-2,ASSELLAGFTGELF
TRBV19,TRBJ2-6,ASSRHTSGANVLT
TRBV5-6,TRBJ2-2,ASSPRALAGELF
TRBV7-9,TRBJ1-6,ASTGSFRENSPLH
TRBV6-5,TRBJ1-2,ASRLTGGHGYT
TRBV5-1,TRBJ2-6,ASRWSSGANVLT
TRBV4-2,TRBJ1-1,ASSRPDRAEAF
TRBV19,TRBJ2-1,ASSKTGTSGGAYNEQF
TRBV21-1,TRBJ1-5,ASSKAGTGNLSNQPQH
TRBV11-2,TRBJ2-7,ASGTSGGDEQY
TRBV19,TRBJ2-7,ASSLRDRAPYEQY
TRBV5-1,TRBJ2-7,ASSPTPTYEQY
TRBV4-2,TRBJ2-7,ASSQRWVVEGPYEQY
TRBV27,TRBJ2-7,ASSDPGTSGGPREQY
TRBV7-9,TRBJ2-7,ASSLRDTWDEQY
TRBV5-1,TRBJ2-1,ASSLGVSGGRRGEQF
TRBV7-6,TRBJ2-2,ASSFQLQAGELF